The source of this T cell receptor (beta chain) is a study of beta chain features in type 1 diabetes. A single heparinised draw of approximately 0.11 L on average was taken per donor. Using CD45RO/CCR7/CD25/CD127/CD95/CD27, CD4+ naive, central memory, regulatory and stem cell-like memory cells were sorted. CDR1 and CDR2 (germline): LNHNV, YYDKDF (reference sequence). CDR3 length equals 13 residues. Comment on this clone: Its cognate antigen is unknown. The junction departs from the called germline gene at one end, perhaps through a read error.

Whole-study results and caveats: Naive, central memory and Treg TCRB repertoires seemed to resemble each other more closely in patients than they did in healthy donors.

The entirety of the isolated RNA underwent reverse transcription, so expressed TCRB transcripts were sequenced. Roughly 3.7 million reads, on average, came from each naive, central memory and regulatory T cell sample. Clones were sequenced by immunoSEQ multiplex PCR, and TCRdb holds only the in-frame ones, with some missing. The sample has more than 350,000 clones, about an eighth seen once. The V call is TRBV15, the J call TRBJ2-1, with 7 bases lining up with TRBD1. The material sequenced was naive CD4+ T cells from blood. The TCR sequence derives from a woman younger than 30 in good health. The CDR3 is CATSRERQGFHIF. For the CDR3, the DNA is TGTGCCACCAGCAGAGAGCGACAGGGTTTTCATATCTTC.